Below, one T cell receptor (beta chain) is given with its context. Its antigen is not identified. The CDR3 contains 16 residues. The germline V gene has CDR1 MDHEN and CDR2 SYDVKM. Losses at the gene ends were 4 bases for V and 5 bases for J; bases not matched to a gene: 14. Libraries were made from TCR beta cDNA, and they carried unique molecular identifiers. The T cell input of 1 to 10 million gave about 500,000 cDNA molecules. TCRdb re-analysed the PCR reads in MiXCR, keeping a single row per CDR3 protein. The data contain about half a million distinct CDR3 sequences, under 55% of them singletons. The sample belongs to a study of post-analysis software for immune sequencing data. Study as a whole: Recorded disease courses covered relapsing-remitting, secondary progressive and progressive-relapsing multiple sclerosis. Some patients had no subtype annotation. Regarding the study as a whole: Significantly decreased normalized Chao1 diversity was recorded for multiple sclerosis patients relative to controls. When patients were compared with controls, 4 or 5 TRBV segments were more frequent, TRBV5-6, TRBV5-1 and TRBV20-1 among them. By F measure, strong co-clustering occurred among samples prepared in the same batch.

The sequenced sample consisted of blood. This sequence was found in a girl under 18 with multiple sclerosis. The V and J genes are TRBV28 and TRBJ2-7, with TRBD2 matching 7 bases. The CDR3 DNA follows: TGTGCCAGCAGTTCGATGAGACTAGCATTTGCTAACGAGCAGTACTTC. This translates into CASSSMRLAFANEQYF.